This T cell receptor beta chain originates from a study of CD8 T cells in ankylosing spondylitis. TCRdb called the 5' RACE reads again in MiXCR, with one record for every CDR3 protein. The profile shows about 140,000 distinct CDR3 sequences, 7% to 10% of them singletons. This clonotype was observed many times. Its antigen is unknown. Study observations and caveats: Made up of fewer than ten highly homologous variants, a TCR beta motif appeared characteristic of ankylosing spondylitis blood. Significant enrichment of disease-linked clones was reportedly seen in matched ankylosing spondylitis synovial fluid. Disease-linked clones were found to be CD8+ and relatively rare in peripheral blood.

V lost 0 bases and J 8 bases, leaving 7 bases between the germline ends. From germline, CDR1 is DFQATT and CDR2 SNEGSKA (reference sequence). This CDR3 has 11 residues. This receptor was identified in a male donor with ankylosing spondylitis. Source material: synovial fluid, either unsorted or a sorted T cell fraction (not recorded which). J is TRBJ1-1 and V is TRBV20-1; D not resolved. CDR3 amino acids: CSARDIQEAFF. The CDR3 DNA reads as TGCAGTGCTAGAGATATACAGGAAGCTTTCTTT.